The rows below give T cell receptor beta chains drawn from one sample of a study of blood T cell repertoires in COVID-19. The protocol was immunoSEQ multiplex PCR, while the TCRdb copy is restricted to in-frame clones and leaves out a portion. Of about 250,000 clones listed, around 82% are singletons. The sequenced sample consisted of peripheral blood. These receptors originate from a person aged 70 to 79 with COVID-19, enrolled during active disease. The CDR3 runs from the conserved cysteine through the conserved F or W. Each record gives: D gene, J gene, V gene, clone size, CDR3 DNA, CDR3 protein. A D gene is named only where the DNA matches it firmly. A clone size is listed for some rows: how often the clone was seen (once, few, many), or a class if it is expanded.

>.|TRBJ2-7|TRBV3-1/TRBV3-2|.
TGTGCCAGCAGCCGCCGGGGCTCCTACGAGCAGTACTTC
CASSRRGSYEQYF
>.|TRBJ2-7|TRBV4-3|.
TGCGCCAGCAGCCAAGTGCAGGGCCCCTACGAGCAGTACTTC
CASSQVQGPYEQYF
>TRBD1|TRBJ1-5|TRBV7-2|.
TGTGCCAGCAGCTCGAGTACAGGGGTCAGCAATCAGCCCCAGCATTTT
CASSSSTGVSNQPQHF
>.|TRBJ2-7|TRBV11-2|.
TGTGCCAGCAGCAACACAGGATACGAGCAGTACTTC
CASSNTGYEQYF
>TRBD1|TRBJ1-6|TRBV28|.
TGTGCCAGCAGTGACGGGACAGGGAGGCATCCCCTCCACTTT
CASSDGTGRHPLHF
>TRBD1|TRBJ1-6|TRBV30|.
TGTGCCTGGAGTAGGACAGGGCCAGAATCACCCCTCCACTTT
CAWSRTGPESPLHF
>TRBD2|TRBJ2-3|TRBV15|.
TGTGCCACCAGCAGAGATTGGCGGGAGTACGCAGATACGCAGTATTTT
CATSRDWREYADTQYF
>.|TRBJ1-6|TRBV6-2/TRBV6-3|.
TGTGCCAGCAGTTACGGCGTTGAGGGTAATTCACCCCTCCACTTT
CASSYGVEGNSPLHF
>.|TRBJ1-2|TRBV7-2|.
TGTGCCAGCAGTCCAAGTACAGGGATTTCGGGCTACACCTTC
CASSPSTGISGYTF
>TRBD2|TRBJ2-1|TRBV10-2|.
TGCGCCAGCAGAGCTCACCTAGCGGCTGAAGCCAATGAGCAGTTCTTC
CASRAHLAAEANEQFF
>.|TRBJ1-5|TRBV7-8|.
TGTGCCAGCAGCGCGGTAATTTCAGGGAACAATCAGCCCCAGCATTTT
CASSAVISGNNQPQHF
>.|TRBJ2-5|TRBV7-8|.
TGTGCCAGCAGCTTACCACTTGAGACCCAGTACTTC
CASSLPLETQYF
>.|TRBJ2-5|TRBV3-1/TRBV3-2|.
TGTGCCAGCAGCCGAAGACAGGACCAAGAGACCCAGTACTTC
CASSRRQDQETQYF
>TRBD1|TRBJ1-6|TRBV6-6|.
TGTGCCAGCAGTCGAAACCGGGACAGGGCCAATAATTCACCCCTCCACTTT
CASSRNRDRANNSPLHF
>TRBD1|TRBJ1-1|TRBV7-9|.
TGTGCCAGCAGCTTAGCGTCCGGACAGGGGATAACTGAAGCTTTCTTT
CASSLASGQGITEAFF
>TRBD2|TRBJ2-3|TRBV5-1|.
TGCGCCAGCAGCGCCCTCACTAGCGGCGAGAGCACAGATACGCAGTATTTT
CASSALTSGESTDTQYF
>.|TRBJ2-7|TRBV5-4|.
TGTGCCAGCAGCTCACGCTCCGGGGTCCCCCCCTACGAGCAGTACTTC
CASSSRSGVPPYEQYF
>.|TRBJ2-5|TRBV6-5|.
TGTGCCAGCAGTTACTCCGGGACACTGGAGACCCAGTACTTC
CASSYSGTLETQYF
>TRBD1|TRBJ1-6|TRBV4-1|.
TGCGCCAGCAGCCAAAGACAGGGAGGAGATTCACCCCTCCACTTT
CASSQRQGGDSPLHF
>.|TRBJ2-1|TRBV28|.
TGTGCCAGCAGTCGGACTGGGGGGTGGGAGCAGTTCTTC
CASSRTGGWEQFF
>TRBD1|TRBJ1-5|TRBV10-3|.
TGTGCCATCAGTGAGGGGACAGGGTACAATCAGCCCCAGCATTTT
CAISEGTGYNQPQHF
>TRBD2|TRBJ2-3|TRBV7-2|.
TGTGCCAGCAGCTTGCAAGCGGGGGGGCGAGATACGCAGTATTTT
CASSLQAGGRDTQYF
>.|TRBJ1-2|TRBV6-5|.
TGTGCCAGCAGCCCGGACGACAGCCGGGGCTACACCTTC
CASSPDDSRGYTF
>.|TRBJ2-1|TRBV7-2|.
TGTGCCAGCAGCTTAGTGGGGGGTCAGTACAATGAGCAGTTCTTC
CASSLVGGQYNEQFF
>TRBD1|TRBJ1-2|TRBV5-6|.
TGTGCCAGCAGCTTTCGGGACAGGGGGTTTATTGGCTATGGCTACACCTTC
CASSFRDRGFIGYGYTF
>.|TRBJ2-5|TRBV9|.
TGTGCCAGCGCCAGGGGAAATATTCAAGAGACCCAGTACTTC
CASARGNIQETQYF
>.|TRBJ1-4|TRBV28|.
TGTGCCAGCAGTTTATCCGGGGGGGCCAATGAAAAACTGTTTTTT
CASSLSGGANEKLFF
>.|TRBJ2-3|TRBV7-9|.
TGTGCCAGCAGAAAATGGGGCGGGAACACAGATACGCAGTATTTT
CASRKWGGNTDTQYF
>.|TRBJ2-1|TRBV7-3|.
TGTGCCAGCAGCTTAAGCAGGTTACCAAATGAGCAGTTCTTC
CASSLSRLPNEQFF
>TRBD2|TRBJ2-6|TRBV6-4|.
TGTGCCAGCAGTGTCCCCCCGGGGGGAGGTGGGGCCAACGTCCTGACTTTC
CASSVPPGGGGANVLTF
>.|TRBJ1-4|TRBV5-6|.
TGTGCCAGCAGCTTGGGCCTACTTGGTCGTGTCTCGGAAAAACTGTTTTTT
CASSLGLLGRVSEKLFF
>TRBD2|TRBJ2-3|TRBV11-1|.
TGTGCCAGCAGCTCAGCGTCGGGGGGGTTGCGACCAGATACGCAGTATTTT
CASSSASGGLRPDTQYF
>.|TRBJ1-5|TRBV7-9|few
TGTGCCAGCAGCTTAGTTGGGGGAGGTCAGCCCCAGCATTTT
CASSLVGGGQPQHF
>.|TRBJ2-5|TRBV21-1|.
TGTGCCAGCAGCAAATCAGGACACGCACTCCCACAAGAGACCCAGTACTTC
CASSKSGHALPQETQYF
>.|TRBJ2-4|TRBV18|.
TGTGCCAGCTCACCACCGGACTCCGGTTATCCGTACTTC
CASSPPDSGYPYF
>.|TRBJ1-2|TRBV5-4|.
TGTGCCCTGGCGGGGGATTTGGAAGGCTACACCTTC
CALAGDLEGYTF
>.|TRBJ1-3|TRBV15|.
TGTGCCACCAGCAGAGGCAGGGTCTCTGGAAACACCATATATTTT
CATSRGRVSGNTIYF
>TRBD2|TRBJ2-1|TRBV7-2|.
TGTGCCAGCAGCATTAGCGGGGGGTCCTACAATGAGCAGTTCTTC
CASSISGGSYNEQFF
>TRBD2|TRBJ2-1|TRBV19|.
TGTGCCAGTAGTGGGCCTAGCGGCTCCTACAATGAGCAGTTCTTC
CASSGPSGSYNEQFF
>.|TRBJ2-6|TRBV6-1|few
TGTGCCAGCAGTGTTCACAGGAACTCTGGGGCCAACGTCCTGACTTTC
CASSVHRNSGANVLTF
>.|TRBJ1-5|TRBV6-2/TRBV6-3|.
TGTGCCAGCAGTGCGCGACGGGACACTAGAAGCAATCAGCCCCAGCATTTT
CASSARRDTRSNQPQHF
>.|TRBJ1-2|TRBV28|.
TGTGCCAGCAGTTCCCAGGGAAAAGCTAACTATGGCTACACCTTC
CASSSQGKANYGYTF
>.|TRBJ1-2|TRBV19|.
TGTGCCAGTAGCCCACAGGGTAAAAACTATGGCTACACCTTC
CASSPQGKNYGYTF
>TRBD1|TRBJ1-5|TRBV2|.
TGTGCCAGCAGTGAAAGGGCTTACAGGGGGCATAGCAATCAGCCCCAGCATTTT
CASSERAYRGHSNQPQHF
>TRBD2|TRBJ2-5|TRBV6-5|.
TGTGCCAGCAGGACTAGCGGGAGGGAGACCCAGTACTTC
CASRTSGRETQYF
>.|TRBJ2-7|TRBV7-9|.
TGTGCCAGCAGCTTAGAGGTCGGCGGGTTCAACTACGAGCAGTACTTC
CASSLEVGGFNYEQYF
>TRBD1|TRBJ1-6|TRBV4-3|.
TGCGCCAGCAGCCCCGCCCCGGACAGGTTAAATTCACCCCTCCACTTT
CASSPAPDRLNSPLHF
>TRBD1|TRBJ1-3|TRBV6-6|.
TGTGCCAGCAGCCCGGCAGGGGGCGCCTCTGGAAACACCATATATTTT
CASSPAGGASGNTIYF
>.|TRBJ1-5|TRBV19|.
TGTGCCAGTAGTACCTTCGGAGGCCCTAGCAATCAGCCCCAGCATTTT
CASSTFGGPSNQPQHF
>TRBD1|TRBJ2-7|TRBV19|few
TGTGCCAGTAGTATCACCATGGGACAGGGGTACTCTGTTAGCGAGCAGTACTTC
CASSITMGQGYSVSEQYF
>.|TRBJ1-2|TRBV7-2|few
TGTGCCAGCAGCTTAGGCGCCAACGGCTATGGCTACACCTTC
CASSLGANGYGYTF
>.|TRBJ1-2|TRBV5-8|.
TGTGCCAGCAGCTCCTTCAGATATGGCTACACCTTC
CASSSFRYGYTF
>.|TRBJ2-5|TRBV6-1|.
TGTGCCAGCAGTGAATTGTTCTCAGCCCAGTACTTC
CASSELFSAQYF